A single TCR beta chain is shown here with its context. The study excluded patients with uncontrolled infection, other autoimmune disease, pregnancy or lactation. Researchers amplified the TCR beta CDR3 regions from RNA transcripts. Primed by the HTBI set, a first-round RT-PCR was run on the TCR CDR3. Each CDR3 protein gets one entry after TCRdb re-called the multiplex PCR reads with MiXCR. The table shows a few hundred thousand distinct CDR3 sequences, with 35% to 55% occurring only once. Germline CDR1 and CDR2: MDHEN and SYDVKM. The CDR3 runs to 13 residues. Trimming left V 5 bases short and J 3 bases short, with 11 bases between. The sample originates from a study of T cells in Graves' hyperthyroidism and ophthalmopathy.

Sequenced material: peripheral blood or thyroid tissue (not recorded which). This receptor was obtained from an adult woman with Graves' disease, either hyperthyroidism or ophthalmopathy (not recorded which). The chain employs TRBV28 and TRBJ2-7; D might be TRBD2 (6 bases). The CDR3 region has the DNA TGTGCCAGCAGTCCCGGGAGAGTCTACGAGCAGTACTTC. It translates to CASSPGRVYEQYF.